This entry lists 31 T cell receptor beta chains sequenced from one sample in a study of T-cell memory formation after mild COVID-19. TCRdb re-derived calls from the 5' RACE reads in MiXCR, one entry per CDR3 protein. Seen here are roughly 480,000 distinct CDR3 sequences, approximately 23% observed once, and the top ten hold roughly an eighth. Material for sequencing was PBMCs or a T cell subset sorted from them (not recorded which). These receptors were obtained from an adult woman who had mild COVID-19 (a few samples of this study predate the infection). Cell type and time point are not known.

The chain has TRBV30 and TRBJ2-1; TRBD2 matches 12 bases. This CDR3 has 15 residues. The germline gives CDR1 GTSNPN, CDR2 SVGIG (reference sequence). Trimming removed 0 bases from V and 7 bases from J; junction bases left unmatched: 4. In DNA, the CDR3 is TGTGCCTGGAGTGTAGGCCTAGCGGGGGGGAATGAGCAGTTCTTC. Protein sequence: CAWSVGLAGGNEQFF. The variable domain in full, with the rest retrieved from reference TRBV30 and TRBJ2-1, is SQTIHQWPATLVQPVGSPLSLECTVEGTSNPNLYWYRQAAGRGLQLLFYSVGIGQISSEVPQNLSASRPQDRQFILSSKKLLLSDSGFYLCAWSVGLAGGNEQFFGPGTRLTVL.

The V gene is TRBV29-1, the J gene TRBJ2-1, with 7 bases aligning to TRBD2. The CDR3 loop spans 14 amino acids. Germline-derived CDR1 and CDR2 are SQVTM and ANQGSEA. With 4 bases clipped from V and 2 bases from J, the junction kept 5 bases outside the gene matches. CDR3 in amino acids: CSVVAGAPYNEQFF. Here the CDR3 DNA reads TGCAGCGTTGTGGCGGGAGCCCCCTACAATGAGCAGTTCTTC.

The rearrangement joins TRBV3-1 to TRBJ2-3; 8 bases are a match to TRBD2. V lost 0 bases and J lost 0; bases outside the gene matches: 2. Germline loops: CDR1 LGHDT, CDR2 YNNKEL (reference sequence). CDR3 length equals 16 residues. In DNA form, the CDR3 reads TGTGCCAGCAGCCAAGATAGCGGGACTAGCACAGATACGCAGTATTTT. It translates to CASSQDSGTSTDTQYF.

As for this clonotype: A junction end diverges from the germline sequence, so it may reflect a read error. The CDR3 here is CASSRDRNSPLHF. The DNA for the CDR3 is TGTGCTAGCAGTCGAGACAGGAATTCACCCCTCCACTTT. The J gene is TRBJ1-6, the V gene TRBV7-7; D perhaps matches TRBD1 (6 bases). Per germline, CDR1 SSHAT and CDR2 FNYEAQ (reference sequence). The CDR3 extends over 13 amino acids.

This clonotype was seen a few times. The chain combines TRBV7-2 with TRBJ1-5; TRBD1 matches at 7 bases. V gave up 0 bases and J gave up 3 bases; unmatched junction bases: 8. Germline V gene data show CDR1 as SGHTA and CDR2 as FQGNSA. The CDR3 has 17 amino acids. The CDR3 here is CASSLAGAGGNNQPQHF. The CDR3 DNA reads as TGTGCCAGCAGCTTAGCCGGGGCAGGGGGAAACAATCAGCCCCAGCATTTT.

This clonotype was picked up many times. CDR3 region: CASSEVAISLSGAYNEQFF. The CDR3 DNA sequence: TGTGCCAGCAGTGAAGTAGCCATAAGCCTCTCGGGCGCCTACAATGAGCAGTTCTTC. The rearrangement joins TRBV2 to TRBJ2-1; D is unresolved. This CDR3 has 19 amino acids. From germline, CDR1 is SNHLY and CDR2 FYNNEI. The ends were cut back, 1 base at V and 2 bases at J, with 21 bases in the middle.

The chain recombines TRBV9 with TRBJ1-2; D remains unclear. The CDR3 length is 15 residues. V was cut by 3 bases and J by 2 bases, with 14 bases left in between. CDR1 is SGDLS, CDR2 YYNGEE, per germline. The CDR3 region is CASSEGDTVNYGYTF. The DNA for the CDR3 is TGTGCCAGCAGCGAGGGCGACACGGTCAACTATGGCTACACCTTC.

This clonotype has only a few counts. CDR3 residues: CASSFRTGADTEAFF. DNA of the CDR3: TGTGCCAGCAGCTTCCGGACAGGGGCGGACACTGAAGCTTTCTTT. The rearrangement links TRBV11-3 to TRBJ1-1; 9 positions agree with TRBD1. Germline V lookup: CDR1 SGHNT, CDR2 YENEEA. The trim removed 3 bases at V and 3 bases at J, leaving 5 bases unmatched. The CDR3 contains 15 residues.

The V and J genes are TRBV2 and TRBJ2-1; D possibly uses TRBD1 or TRBD2 (6 bases each). V lost 7 bases and J lost 7, with 26 bases in between. The CDR3 has 17 amino acids. Germline CDR1 reads SNHLY; CDR2 reads FYNNEI. CDR3 sequence reads: CASTQGTGAPRENEQFF. DNA for the CDR3: TGTGCCAGCACCCAGGGAACGGGGGCCCCCAGGGAGAATGAGCAGTTCTTC.

The rearrangement links TRBV7-9 to TRBJ2-3; the D gene could be TRBD1 or TRBD2 (6 bases each). Germline CDR1 is SEHNR and CDR2 is FQNEAQ (reference sequence). The CDR3 spans 15 residues. The ends were cut back, 5 bases at V and 5 bases at J, with 17 bases in the middle. In nucleotides, the CDR3 is TGTGCCAGCAGCCCGGGGGCAGGTACCATAGATACGCAGTATTTT. This gives the protein CASSPGAGTIDTQYF.

This clonotype showed up just a few times. The V and J genes are TRBV5-8 and TRBJ2-5; 8 bases align to TRBD2. CDR1 is SGHTS, CDR2 YDEGEE, per germline. This CDR3 contains 15 residues. J gave up 4 bases and V 0 bases, and 5 bases lay outside the gene matches. The CDR3: CASSLGGAGGETQYF. The CDR3 DNA reads TGTGCCAGCAGCTTGGGAGGCGCGGGGGGAGAGACCCAGTACTTC.

This clonotype was picked up a small number of times. The J gene is TRBJ1-2, the V gene TRBV29-1; TRBD1 aligns across 7 bases. The CDR3 runs 13 residues. Germline CDR1 and CDR2: SQVTM and ANQGSEA. With V trimmed by 5 bases and J by 5 bases, 8 bases remained unmatched. The CDR3 loop is CSVLLGDSYGYTF. The DNA of the CDR3 is TGCAGCGTTCTTCTCGGGGACAGTTATGGCTACACCTTC.

The chain employs TRBV11-3 and TRBJ2-1; possibly TRBD1 for D (6 bases). This CDR3 is 17 amino acids long. V gave up 1 base and J gave up 2 bases, with 15 bases separating them. Germline V gene sequence: CDR1 SGHNT, CDR2 YENEEA. CDR3 residues: CASSLVLGGSAYNEQFF. CDR3 DNA sequence: TGTGCCAGCAGCTTAGTCCTAGGGGGATCTGCCTACAATGAGCAGTTCTTC.

This clonotype was seen more than once but under ten times. V and J are TRBV5-1 and TRBJ1-4, with 7 bases lining up with TRBD1. CDR1 and CDR2 from the germline V gene are SGHRS and YFSETQ. The J segment lost 8 bases and the V segment lost 1 base, leaving 8 bases of the junction unmatched. The CDR3 totals 15 residues. CDR3 coding DNA: TGCGCCAGCAGCTTGCTAGACAGGGAACGCGAAAAACTGTTTTTT. Translated: CASSLLDREREKLFF. The full variable domain, its missing parts supplied by reference TRBV5-1 and TRBJ1-4, is KAGVTQTPRYLIKTRGQQVTLSCSPISGHRSVSWYQQTPGQGLQFLFEYFSETQRNKGNFPGRFSGRQFSNSRSEMNVSTLELGDSALYLCASSLLDREREKLFFGSGTQLSVL.

In its sample, this clonotype was seen a few times. The genes are TRBV10-3 and TRBJ1-5; D remains ambiguous. Germline CDR1 is ENHRY and CDR2 is SYGVKD. This CDR3 is 12 amino acids long. V was clipped by 4 bases and J by 5 bases, with 6 bases between them. CDR3 DNA: TGTGCCATCAGTGCCCAGGATCAGCCCCAGCATTTT. It is translated as CAISAQDQPQHF.

This chain links TRBV7-9 with TRBJ2-5; maybe TRBD1 (6 bases). V lost 5 bases and J lost 5, with 15 bases in between. Germline CDR1 reads SEHNR; CDR2 reads FQNEAQ (reference sequence). This CDR3 is 14 amino acids long. The CDR3 loop is CASSEQGWGETQYF. CDR3 bases: TGTGCCAGCAGCGAACAGGGATGGGGTGAGACCCAGTACTTC.

This chain connects TRBV9 to TRBJ2-2; either TRBD1 or TRBD2 may supply D (5 bases each). Germline CDR1 SGDLS, CDR2 YYNGEE. There are 16 residues in the CDR3. V gave up 0 bases and J gave up 8 bases, with 17 bases separating them. CDR3 amino acids: CASSVGTSAGSGELFF. Here the CDR3 DNA reads TGTGCCAGCAGCGTAGGGACTTCGGCAGGGTCTGGGGAGCTGTTTTTT.

The V gene is TRBV29-1, the J gene TRBJ2-5; 7 nucleotides match TRBD1. V dropped 6 bases and J dropped 3; count of bases not matched to a gene: 7. CDR1 and CDR2 (germline): SQVTM, ANQGSEA. The CDR3 contains 13 residues. CDR3 sequence: CSVGLGQKETQYF. For the CDR3, the DNA is TGCAGCGTCGGATTGGGACAGAAAGAGACCCAGTACTTC.

The rearrangement links TRBV30 to TRBJ2-7; D is possibly TRBD2 (7 bases). V dropped 0 bases and J dropped 6 bases, with 24 bases sitting between them. The CDR3 has 17 residues. Germline loops: CDR1 GTSNPN, CDR2 SVGIG (reference sequence). CDR3 region: CAWSVHGGAFSYAEQYF. CDR3 coding DNA: TGTGCCTGGAGTGTACATGGGGGGGCCTTCTCATACGCCGAGCAGTACTTC.

This sequence joins TRBV5-5 and TRBJ1-1; possibly TRBD1 for D (5 bases). Trimming took 4 bases from V and 1 from J, leaving 14 bases between them. This CDR3 is built from 15 residues. CDR1 and CDR2 from the germline V gene are SGHKS and YYEKEE (reference sequence). The CDR3 region has the DNA TGTGCCAGCAGCCCCCGCTTTCAGGGGAACACTGAAGCTTTCTTT. Translated, it gives CASSPRFQGNTEAFF.

The chain couples TRBV7-9 to TRBJ2-5; the match to TRBD2 covers 12 bases. Germline CDR1 is SEHNR and CDR2 is FQNEAQ (reference sequence). The CDR3 has 13 amino acids. After removal of 4 bases from V and 9 bases from J, the junction contained 3 bases not matched to a gene. The CDR3 DNA is TGTGCCAGCAGCTCGACTAGCGGGAGAGCCCAGTACTTC. Protein: CASSSTSGRAQYF.

This clonotype has only a few counts. The chain combines TRBV7-3 with TRBJ1-6; D remains unclear. Germline values: CDR1 SGHTA, CDR2 FQGTGA. The length of the CDR3 is 14 residues. Trimming shortened V by 3 bases and J by 6 bases, and 9 bases separated the two germline ends. CDR3 nucleotide sequence: TGTGCCAGCAGCTTGAGGATGGGTAATTCACCCCTCCACTTT. Amino acids: CASSLRMGNSPLHF.

V gene TRBV19 combines with J gene TRBJ2-7, with D maybe TRBD1 (6 bases). In germline, CDR1 is LNHDA, CDR2 SQIVND (reference sequence). The V end lost 3 bases, the J end lost 3 bases, and 12 bases lay between the germline ends. The CDR3 has 14 amino acids. The CDR3 loop is CASSITGSNYEQYF. The CDR3 coding sequence is TGTGCCAGTAGTATTACAGGGTCAAACTACGAGCAGTACTTC.

This sequence joins TRBV6-6 and TRBJ2-5; perhaps TRBD2 as D (5 bases). The V end was cut by 0 bases, the J end by 4 bases, with 15 bases between. The V gene's germline CDR1 is MNHNY and CDR2 SVGAGI (reference sequence). The length of the CDR3 is 16 residues. CDR3 residues: CASSYSIPGLVETQYF. For the CDR3, the DNA is TGTGCCAGCAGTTACTCGATCCCGGGGTTGGTAGAGACCCAGTACTTC.

In its sample, this clonotype was seen a few times. The chain uses TRBV7-7 and TRBJ2-1; perhaps D is TRBD1 or TRBD2 (5 bases each). The V gene's germline CDR1 is SSHAT and CDR2 FNYEAQ (reference sequence). V lost 1 base and J 2 bases, leaving 9 bases between the germline ends. The CDR3 length is 15 residues. DNA of the CDR3: TGTGCCAGCAGCTTAGGAGGGGACCCCTACAATGAGCAGTTCTTC. Translation: CASSLGGDPYNEQFF.

The chain couples TRBV24-1 to TRBJ2-1; TRBD2 aligns across 11 bases. Per germline, CDR1 KGHDR and CDR2 SFDVKD. The length of the CDR3 is 17 residues. The J segment lost 8 bases and the V segment lost 9 bases, leaving 17 bases of the junction unmatched. CDR3 amino acids: CATQARVAGGWGDEQFF. The CDR3 nucleotides are TGTGCCACCCAAGCCCGGGTAGCGGGAGGGTGGGGCGATGAGCAGTTCTTC.

This clonotype was seen only a few times. The gene calls are TRBV19 and TRBJ1-2, with D possibly TRBD1 on 6 matching bases. Germline V gene lookup returns CDR1 LNHDA and CDR2 SQIVND (reference sequence). The CDR3 is 13 residues long. The V end lost 6 bases, the J end lost 8 bases, and 16 bases lay between the germline ends. Here the CDR3 reads CASRLTGDGGYTF. The CDR3 bases are TGTGCCAGTAGACTGACAGGCGACGGAGGCTACACCTTC.

The sample holds a few counts of this clonotype. This rearrangement joins TRBV6-6 to TRBJ1-5; D ambiguous. In germline, CDR1 is MNHNY, CDR2 SVGAGI (reference sequence). CDR3 length: 13 amino acids. Trimming took off 0 bases at V and 7 bases at J, with 7 bases between the two ends. The CDR3 spells CASSYSNTQPQHF. As DNA, the CDR3 is TGTGCCAGCAGTTACTCGAACACCCAGCCCCAGCATTTT.

The genes are TRBV7-2 and TRBJ1-1; D might be TRBD1 (6 bases). The CDR3 consists of 16 residues. The V gene lost 2 bases and the J gene lost 3 bases, with 16 bases spanning the gap. From germline, CDR1 is SGHTA and CDR2 FQGNSA. The CDR3 loop is CASSLQAVGGYTEAFF. The CDR3, as DNA: TGTGCCAGCAGCTTACAGGCGGTAGGGGGGTACACTGAAGCTTTCTTT.

There are many counts of this clonotype. V is TRBV29-1 and J is TRBJ2-1; TRBD2 aligns across 9 bases. Germline loops: CDR1 SQVTM, CDR2 ANQGSEA. The CDR3 is 12 amino acids. V lost 6 bases, J lost 4 bases, and 1 base stayed unmatched. The CDR3 spells CSVTSGYNEQFF. CDR3 DNA: TGCAGCGTAACTAGCGGGTACAATGAGCAGTTCTTC.

The count of this clonotype is one. The chain carries TRBV7-9 and TRBJ1-2, with D tentatively TRBD1 (6 bases). Per the germline V gene, CDR1 is SEHNR and CDR2 is FQNEAQ (reference sequence). This CDR3 comprises 14 residues. V was pared by 6 bases and J by 2 bases, with 13 bases between. Written as DNA, the CDR3 is TGTGCCAGCAGGCAAAACACAGGGAACTATGGCTACACCTTC. Its translation: CASRQNTGNYGYTF.